These 9 T cell receptor beta chains originate from one sample sequenced in a study of shared clonotypes between healthy human individuals. Naive CD8 populations comprised CD45RO-negative cells positively selected for CCR7, excluding terminally differentiated effector memory CD45RA+ cells. Using immunoSEQ multiplex PCR, the repertoire was profiled, and TCRdb retains in-frame clones only, with some absent. The profile shows just over 2,000,000 clones, just under 95% of them singletons. Sequencing was performed on naive CD8+ T cells sorted from blood. All receptors come from a man between 18 and 29 years old in good health.

V usage is TRBV15 and J usage is TRBJ1-4, with D unclear. Trimming cost V 4 bases and J 2 bases, with 11 bases left between them. Germline values: CDR1 LNHNV, CDR2 YYDKDF (reference sequence). The CDR3 totals 15 residues. The chain's CDR3 is CATSIKRGTNEKLFF. CDR3 DNA sequence: TGTGCCACCAGCATTAAGCGAGGCACTAATGAAAAACTGTTTTTT.

V is TRBV4-3 and J is TRBJ2-7, with 11 bases that match TRBD2. This CDR3 region has 15 residues. J lost 6 bases, V lost 4 bases, and 8 bases had no gene match. From germline, CDR1 is LGHNA and CDR2 YSLEER. CDR3 coding DNA: TGCGCCAGCAGCCGAGTACTAGCGGGAGCTGTCGAGCAGTACTTC. Its translation is CASSRVLAGAVEQYF.

CDR3 sequence: CASSDFLYGYTF. CDR3 DNA: TGTGCCAGCAGTGATTTCTTGTACGGCTACACCTTC. The chain recombines TRBV2 with TRBJ1-2; D gene unclear. The CDR3 is 12 amino acids. The germline gives CDR1 SNHLY, CDR2 FYNNEI. Trimming took off 3 bases at V and 8 bases at J, with 10 bases between the two ends.

In regard to this clone: Other nucleotide sequences in the sample specify the same CDR3. The V call is TRBV19, the J call TRBJ2-7; 7 nucleotides align to TRBD1. CDR1 is LNHDA, CDR2 SQIVND, per germline (reference sequence). The CDR3 runs to 14 residues. J gave up 1 base and V 5 bases, and 5 bases lay outside the gene matches. CDR3 nucleotides: TGTGCCAGTAGTCTTGACAGGGAATCCTACGAGCAGTACTTC. This gives the protein CASSLDRESYEQYF.

The V and J genes are TRBV28 and TRBJ1-3, with D possibly matching TRBD1 (5 bases). V lost 7 bases and J 5 bases, leaving 18 bases between the germline ends. The CDR3 is 15 amino acids. Germline lookup yields CDR1 MDHEN and CDR2 SYDVKM. The CDR3 DNA reads TGTGCCAGCACCCCGTTGGTGGGGCCAAGAAACACCATATATTTT. Protein product: CASTPLVGPRNTIYF.

The chain uses TRBV4-1 and TRBJ1-2; unclear D gene. CDR3 length: 15 residues. Germline V CDR1 and CDR2: MGHRA, YSYEKL. The V end lost 2 bases, the J end lost 4 bases, and 14 bases lay between the germline ends. The CDR3 loop is CASSQIEPAAYGYTF. The CDR3 region has the DNA TGCGCCAGCAGCCAAATCGAACCAGCGGCCTATGGCTACACCTTC.

This rearrangement joins TRBV27 to TRBJ1-6; D unresolved. The V and J ends lost 6 bases and 9 bases respectively, with 15 bases between them. The CDR3 runs 14 residues. CDR1 and CDR2 (germline): MNHEY, SMNVEV (reference sequence). The CDR3 spells CASSLPAPGSPLHF. The CDR3 DNA is TGTGCCAGCAGCCTCCCGGCCCCCGGTTCACCCCTCCACTTT.

This clone was seen only once. Other DNA sequences in the sample encode the same CDR3. For the CDR3, the DNA is TGCGCCAGCAGCTTGGACGGCTCCGATACGCAGTATTTT. Amino acids: CASSLDGSDTQYF. This chain joins TRBV5-1 and TRBJ2-3, with D uncertain. Germline-derived CDR1 and CDR2 are SGHRS and YFSETQ. The CDR3 extends over 13 amino acids. V was shortened by 0 bases and J by 6 bases, with 8 bases between the two germline ends.

The J gene is TRBJ1-2, the V gene TRBV10-3; tentatively, D is TRBD1 (6 bases). The CDR3 runs to 16 residues. Per the germline V gene, CDR1 is ENHRY and CDR2 is SYGVKD. The germline V and J ends were trimmed by 6 bases and 4 bases, with 21 bases remaining between them. Here the CDR3 DNA reads TGTGCCATCAGCCCCGTGGGGGGCGAGAGTGGCTATGGCTACACCTTC. This translates into CAISPVGGESGYGYTF.